The clone carrying this T cell receptor (beta chain) was recorded a few times. This sample is drawn from a study of blood T cell repertoires in COVID-19. At the level of the study: Donors in the United States, Italy and Spain gave samples during acute or convalescent COVID-19.

Profiled with immunoSEQ multiplex PCR; TCRdb holds only in-frame clones, not every one. The sample includes hundreds of thousands of clones, 89% of them seen just once. This CDR3 is built from 14 residues. Per the germline V gene, CDR1 is MNHEY and CDR2 is SVGAGI. V lost 6 bases and J lost 8; bases outside the gene matches: 9. This chain links TRBV6-5 with TRBJ1-4; TRBD1 aligns across 7 bases. Sequencing was performed on PBMCs or T cells enriched from blood (not recorded which). This receptor was identified in a woman in her forties who had recovered from COVID-19. Here the CDR3 DNA reads TGTGCCAGCAGCAAGTGGACAGGTGGGGAAAAACTGTTTTTT. It is translated as CASSKWTGGEKLFF.